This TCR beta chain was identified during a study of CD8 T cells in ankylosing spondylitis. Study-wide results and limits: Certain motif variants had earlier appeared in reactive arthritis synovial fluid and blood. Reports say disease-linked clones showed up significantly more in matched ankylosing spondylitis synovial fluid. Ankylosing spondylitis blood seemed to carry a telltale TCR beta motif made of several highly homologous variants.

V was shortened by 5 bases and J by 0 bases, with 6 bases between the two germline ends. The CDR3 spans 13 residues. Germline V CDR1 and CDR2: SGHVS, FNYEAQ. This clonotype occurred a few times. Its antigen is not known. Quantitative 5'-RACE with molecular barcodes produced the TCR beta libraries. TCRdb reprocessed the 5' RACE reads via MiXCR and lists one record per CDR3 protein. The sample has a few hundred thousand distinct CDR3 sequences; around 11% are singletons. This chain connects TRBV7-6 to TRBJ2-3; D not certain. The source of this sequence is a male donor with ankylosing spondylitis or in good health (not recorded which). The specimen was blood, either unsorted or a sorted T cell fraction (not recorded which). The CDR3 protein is CASSESSTDTQYF. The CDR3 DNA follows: TGTGCCAGCAGCGAGAGTAGCACAGATACGCAGTATTTT.